This TCR beta chain was sequenced in a study of shared clonotypes between healthy human individuals. V dropped 7 bases and J dropped 4; count of bases not matched to a gene: 10. CDR1 and CDR2 from the germline V gene are SQVTM and ANQGSEA. CDR3 length: 15 amino acids. The repertoire was sequenced with immunoSEQ multiplex PCR; TCRdb's copy has only in-frame clones and lacks some. The data contain over a million clones, approximately 96% of them seen just once; the ten biggest clones take up approximately 1.2%. This clone occurred once. The gene calls are TRBV29-1 and TRBJ2-1; 10 bases match TRBD2. The sample consisted of naive CD4+ T cells sorted from blood. Subset given: CD45RA+ positively selected. The clonotype comes from a man aged 25 to 40 in good health. The CDR3 DNA reads TGCAGCGCCCAACCCCTAGCGGGGGCTTACAATGAGCAGTTCTTC. The encoded protein is CSAQPLAGAYNEQFF.